The table lists the clone carrying this T cell receptor beta chain with many counts. No antigen is known for it. The data belong to a study of CD8 T cells in ankylosing spondylitis. TCRdb itself ran the 5' RACE reads through MiXCR, one entry per CDR3 protein. The sample holds around 210,000 distinct CDR3 sequences, roughly 8.2% seen once. Germline CDR1 and CDR2: SGHAT and FQNNGV. Trimming stripped 1 base from V and 5 bases from J, with 8 bases between. The CDR3 sequence is 13 residues long. Study findings and constraints: Researchers report that disease-linked clones proved CD8+ and relatively rare in peripheral blood.

What was sequenced was blood, either unsorted or a sorted T cell fraction (not recorded which). The TCR originated in a female donor with ankylosing spondylitis or in good health (not recorded which). The V gene is TRBV11-2, the J gene TRBJ2-5, with D perhaps matching TRBD1 (5 bases). The CDR3 DNA sequence: TGTGCCAGCAGCTTAGCCTCAGGGGAGACCCAGTACTTC. Residues: CASSLASGETQYF.